A selection of T cell receptor beta chains follows, all from one sample in a study of T cell responses to AZD1222 COVID-19 vaccine. Sequencing used immunoSEQ multiplex PCR; TCRdb keeps in-frame clones, though not all of them. In the table there are about 120,000 clones, over 90% of which are singletons. The sample in question was peripheral blood, obtained 28 days after the second AZD1222 dose. These TCRs come from an adult who received the AZD1222 COVID-19 vaccine. Both conserved end residues are part of each CDR3. D genes are given only for firm matches. Clone size is stated in some rows and not others, as once, few, many or a class when expanded.

length: 13
D: -
J: TRBJ1-2
size: -
V: TRBV18
CDR3: CASSPLGVGGYTF
DNA: TGTGCCAGCTCACCACTGGGTGTTGGTGGCTACACCTTC

length: 16
D: TRBD2
J: TRBJ2-7
size: -
V: TRBV6-6
CDR3: CASSYSKTSGRHEQYF
DNA: TGTGCCAGCAGTTACTCGAAGACTAGCGGGAGGCACGAGCAGTACTTC

length: 13
D: -
J: TRBJ2-7
size: -
V: TRBV19
CDR3: CASSTRTFGEQYF
DNA: TGTGCCAGTAGTACGCGGACATTTGGGGAGCAGTACTTC

length: 17
D: TRBD1
J: TRBJ1-5
size: -
V: TRBV27
CDR3: CASSQLPGGISNQPQHF
DNA: TGTGCCAGCAGTCAACTACCAGGGGGGATTAGCAATCAGCCCCAGCATTTT

length: 11
D: -
J: TRBJ2-5
size: -
V: TRBV27
CDR3: CASSLYGIQYF
DNA: TGTGCCAGCAGTTTATACGGGATCCAGTACTTC

length: 13
D: -
J: TRBJ2-7
size: -
V: TRBV27
CDR3: CASSFTGPAEQYF
DNA: TGTGCCAGCAGTTTTACAGGACCGGCCGAGCAGTACTTC

length: 16
D: TRBD2
J: TRBJ2-2
size: -
V: TRBV7-9
CDR3: CASSFQLAGHTGELFF
DNA: TGTGCCAGCAGCTTTCAACTAGCGGGACACACCGGGGAGCTGTTTTTT

length: 14
D: TRBD1
J: TRBJ2-7
size: -
V: TRBV19
CDR3: CASSIGTGGGEQYF
DNA: TGTGCCAGTAGTATAGGGACAGGTGGAGGCGAGCAGTACTTC

length: 12
D: -
J: TRBJ1-2
size: -
V: TRBV6-5
CDR3: CASSYWGYGYTF
DNA: TGTGCCAGCAGTTACTGGGGGTATGGCTACACCTTC

length: 13
D: -
J: TRBJ2-1
size: once
V: TRBV11-2
CDR3: CASSKTGPEGQFF
DNA: TGTGCCAGCAGCAAGACAGGACCCGAAGGGCAGTTCTTC

length: 9
D: -
J: TRBJ1-1
size: -
V: TRBV29-1
CDR3: CSVDSEAFF
DNA: TGCAGCGTTGACAGTGAAGCTTTCTTT

length: 16
D: -
J: TRBJ1-1
size: -
V: TRBV6-1
CDR3: CASSVPYPAGLPVTFF
DNA: TGTGCCAGCAGTGTCCCCTACCCAGCAGGATTGCCGGTGACTTTCTTT

length: 15
D: -
J: TRBJ2-1
size: -
V: TRBV4-2
CDR3: CASSQDLGGNNEQFF
DNA: TGTGCCAGCAGCCAAGATCTTGGCGGTAACAATGAGCAGTTCTTC

length: 13
D: -
J: TRBJ1-1
size: -
V: TRBV7-8
CDR3: CASSLALWSEAFF
DNA: TGTGCCAGCAGCTTAGCGCTCTGGTCTGAAGCTTTCTTT

length: 14
D: -
J: TRBJ1-6
size: -
V: TRBV27
CDR3: CASSLSLTNPPLHF
DNA: TGTGCCAGCAGTTTATCGCTGACAAACCCACCCCTCCACTTT

length: 15
D: TRBD1
J: TRBJ2-1
size: -
V: TRBV19
CDR3: CASSISQGAYNEQFF
DNA: TGTGCCAGTAGTATAAGTCAGGGGGCCTACAATGAGCAGTTCTTC

length: 14
D: -
J: TRBJ2-7
size: -
V: TRBV6-5
CDR3: CASATAGVPYEQYF
DNA: TGTGCCAGCGCGACCGCAGGGGTTCCCTACGAGCAGTACTTC

length: 15
D: -
J: TRBJ2-6
size: -
V: TRBV19
CDR3: CASRGQSSGANVLTF
DNA: TGTGCCAGTAGAGGACAGAGCTCTGGGGCCAACGTCCTGACTTTC

length: 14
D: -
J: TRBJ2-7
size: few
V: TRBV6-5
CDR3: CASSLYAESHEQYF
DNA: TGTGCCAGCAGTCTATACGCGGAGTCCCACGAGCAGTACTTC

length: 12
D: -
J: TRBJ1-2
size: -
V: TRBV19
CDR3: CASSTGAVEYTF
DNA: TGTGCCAGTAGTACAGGGGCCGTCGAGTACACCTTC

length: 14
D: TRBD2
J: TRBJ2-1
size: -
V: TRBV25-1
CDR3: CASRRGGDRDEQFF
DNA: TGTGCCAGCAGGCGCGGGGGGGATAGGGATGAGCAGTTCTTC

length: 14
D: -
J: TRBJ1-6
size: once
V: TRBV6-4
CDR3: CASSKGGIDSPLHF
DNA: TGTGCCAGCAGTAAAGGGGGGATCGATTCACCCCTCCACTTT